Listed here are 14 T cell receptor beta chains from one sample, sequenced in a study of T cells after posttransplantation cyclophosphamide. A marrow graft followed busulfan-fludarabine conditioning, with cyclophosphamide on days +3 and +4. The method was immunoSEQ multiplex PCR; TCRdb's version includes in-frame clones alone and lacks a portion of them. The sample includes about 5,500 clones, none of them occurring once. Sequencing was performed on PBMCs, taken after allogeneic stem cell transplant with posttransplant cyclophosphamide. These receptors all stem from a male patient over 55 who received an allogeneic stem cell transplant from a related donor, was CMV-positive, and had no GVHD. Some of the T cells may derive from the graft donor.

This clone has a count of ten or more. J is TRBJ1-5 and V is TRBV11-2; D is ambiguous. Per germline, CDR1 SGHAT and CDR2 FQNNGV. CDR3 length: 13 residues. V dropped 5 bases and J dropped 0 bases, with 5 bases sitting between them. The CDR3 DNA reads TGTGCCAGCAGCGTCTTTAGCAATCAGCCCCAGCATTTT. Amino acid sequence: CASSVFSNQPQHF. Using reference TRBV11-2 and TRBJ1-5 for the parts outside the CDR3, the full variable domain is EAGVAQSPRYKIIEKRQSVAFWCNPISGHATLYWYQQILGQGPKLLIQFQNNGVVDDSQLPKDRFSAERLKGVDSTLKIQPAKLEDSAVYLCASSVFSNQPQHFGDGTRLSIL.

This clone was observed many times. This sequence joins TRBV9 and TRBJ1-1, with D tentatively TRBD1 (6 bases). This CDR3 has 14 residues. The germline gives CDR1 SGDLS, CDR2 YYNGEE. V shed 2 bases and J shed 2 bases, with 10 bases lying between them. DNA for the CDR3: TGTGCCAGCAGCGTTGGGGGGGCAAACACTGAAGCTTTCTTT. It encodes CASSVGGANTEAFF.

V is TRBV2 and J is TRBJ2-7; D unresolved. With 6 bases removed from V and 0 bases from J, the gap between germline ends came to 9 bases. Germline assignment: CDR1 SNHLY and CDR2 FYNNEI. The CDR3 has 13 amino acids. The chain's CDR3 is CASREPHSYEQYF. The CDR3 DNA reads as TGTGCCAGCAGGGAGCCGCACTCCTACGAGCAGTACTTC.

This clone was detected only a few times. This CDR3 is CASSPGGGYGYTF. CDR3 coding DNA: TGTGCCAGCTCACCCGGGGGAGGCTATGGCTACACCTTC. The chain has TRBV18 and TRBJ1-2; possible D gene TRBD1, 5 bases. This CDR3 has 13 amino acids. Germline V gene data show CDR1 as KGHSH and CDR2 as LQKENI. V was clipped by 3 bases and J by 4 bases, with 9 bases between them.

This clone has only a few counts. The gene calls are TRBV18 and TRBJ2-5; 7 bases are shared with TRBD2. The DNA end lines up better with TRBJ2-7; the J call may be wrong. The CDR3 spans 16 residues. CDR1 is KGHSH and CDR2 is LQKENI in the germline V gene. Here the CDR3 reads CASSPPWGRGSYEQYF. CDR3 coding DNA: TGTGCCAGCTCACCACCATGGGGGAGGGGCTCCTACGAGCAGTACTTC.

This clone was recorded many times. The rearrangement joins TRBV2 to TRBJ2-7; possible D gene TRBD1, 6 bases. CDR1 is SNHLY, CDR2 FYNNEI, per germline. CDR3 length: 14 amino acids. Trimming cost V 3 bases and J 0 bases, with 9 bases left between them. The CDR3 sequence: CASSDQGSSYEQYF. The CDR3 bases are TGTGCCAGCAGTGATCAGGGGAGCTCCTACGAGCAGTACTTC.

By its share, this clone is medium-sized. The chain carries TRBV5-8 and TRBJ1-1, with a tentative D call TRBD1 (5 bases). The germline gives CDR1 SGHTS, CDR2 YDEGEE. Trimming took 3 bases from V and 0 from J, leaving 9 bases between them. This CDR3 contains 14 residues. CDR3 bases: TGTGCCAGCAGCTGGGCACAGGTGAACACTGAAGCTTTCTTT. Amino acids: CASSWAQVNTEAFF. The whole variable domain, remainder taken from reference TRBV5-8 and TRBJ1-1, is EAGVTQSPTHLIKTRGQQATLRCSPISGHTSVYWYQQALGLGLQFLLWYDEGEERNRGNFPPRFSGRQFPNYSSELNVNALELEDSALYLCASSWAQVNTEAFFGQGTRLTVV.

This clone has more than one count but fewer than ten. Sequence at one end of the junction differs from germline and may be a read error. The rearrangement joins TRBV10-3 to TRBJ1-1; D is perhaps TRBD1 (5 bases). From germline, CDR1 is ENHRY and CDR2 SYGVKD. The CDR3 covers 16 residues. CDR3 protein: CAIGESFRGGDTEAFF. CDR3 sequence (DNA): TGTGCCATCGGTGAGTCGTTTAGGGGAGGGGACACTGAAGCTTTCTTT.

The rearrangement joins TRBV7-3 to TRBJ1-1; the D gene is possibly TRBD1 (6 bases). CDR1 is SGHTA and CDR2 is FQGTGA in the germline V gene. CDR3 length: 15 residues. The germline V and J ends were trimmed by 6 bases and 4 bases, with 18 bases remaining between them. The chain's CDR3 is CASRRKGVEVTEAFF. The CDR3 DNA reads TGTGCCAGCAGAAGGAAGGGGGTTGAGGTCACTGAAGCTTTCTTT.

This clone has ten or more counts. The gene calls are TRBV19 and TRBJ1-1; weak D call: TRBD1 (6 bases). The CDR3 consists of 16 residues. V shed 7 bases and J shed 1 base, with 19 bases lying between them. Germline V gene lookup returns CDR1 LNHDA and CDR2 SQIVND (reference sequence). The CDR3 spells CASTALGATSNTEAFF. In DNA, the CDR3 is TGTGCCAGTACAGCTCTGGGGGCTACTTCGAACACTGAAGCTTTCTTT.

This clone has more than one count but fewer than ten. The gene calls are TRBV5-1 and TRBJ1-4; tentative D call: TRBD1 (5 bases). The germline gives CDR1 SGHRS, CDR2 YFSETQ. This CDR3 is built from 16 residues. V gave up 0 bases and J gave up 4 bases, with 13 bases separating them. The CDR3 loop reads CASSLAHGGGNEKLFF. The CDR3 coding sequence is TGCGCCAGCAGCTTGGCTCACGGGGGAGGTAATGAAAAACTGTTTTTT. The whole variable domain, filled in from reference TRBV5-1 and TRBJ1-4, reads KAGVTQTPRYLIKTRGQQVTLSCSPISGHRSVSWYQQTPGQGLQFLFEYFSETQRNKGNFPGRFSGRQFSNSRSEMNVSTLELGDSALYLCASSLAHGGGNEKLFFGSGTQLSVL.

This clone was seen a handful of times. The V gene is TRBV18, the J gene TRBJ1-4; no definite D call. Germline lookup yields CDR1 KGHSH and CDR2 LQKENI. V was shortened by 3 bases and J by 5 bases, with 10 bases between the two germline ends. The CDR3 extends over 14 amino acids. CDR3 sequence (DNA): TGTGCCAGCTCACCGGGCAGCCAAAATGAAAAACTGTTTTTT. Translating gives CASSPGSQNEKLFF.

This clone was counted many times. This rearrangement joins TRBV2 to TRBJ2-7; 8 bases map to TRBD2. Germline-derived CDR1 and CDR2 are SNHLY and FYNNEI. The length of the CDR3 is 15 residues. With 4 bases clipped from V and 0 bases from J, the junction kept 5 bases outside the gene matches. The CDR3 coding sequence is TGTGCCAGCAGTGGGAGCGGGGGACCCTCCTACGAGCAGTACTTC. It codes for CASSGSGGPSYEQYF.

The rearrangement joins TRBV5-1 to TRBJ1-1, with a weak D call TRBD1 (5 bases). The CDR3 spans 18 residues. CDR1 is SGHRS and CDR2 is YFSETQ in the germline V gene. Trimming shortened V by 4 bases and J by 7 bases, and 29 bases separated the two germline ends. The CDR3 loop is CASSRNIEHGWGLFEAFF. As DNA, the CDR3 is TGCGCCAGCAGCCGTAATATAGAACACGGTTGGGGACTTTTTGAAGCTTTCTTT.